This T cell receptor (beta chain) was captured by sequencing in a study of control samples from healthy donors and cancer patients. Profiling relied on immunoSEQ multiplex PCR, and the TCRdb table lists in-frame clones only, not all of them. The data hold about 180,000 clones, with around nine tenths observed a single time. Sequenced material: blood. The TCR sequence derives from a man aged 30-40 years in good health.

CDR3 sequence reads: CASSLRLAGFNEQFF. CDR3 DNA: TGTGCCAGCAGTTTACGTCTAGCGGGATTCAATGAGCAGTTCTTC. The gene calls are TRBV27 and TRBJ2-1; TRBD2 agrees at 9 bases. V lost 2 bases to trimming and J lost 6 bases; unmatched junction nucleotides: 5. The CDR3 covers 15 residues. Per the germline V gene, CDR1 is MNHEY and CDR2 is SMNVEV (reference sequence).